This TCR beta chain emerged from a study of T cells in Graves' hyperthyroidism and ophthalmopathy. Germline lookup yields CDR1 SGHTA and CDR2 FQGTGA. There are 15 residues in the CDR3. J gave up 1 base and V 5 bases, and 5 bases lay outside the gene matches. Amplification yielded TCR beta CDR3 regions, with RNA transcripts as the source. With the HTBI primer set, the TCR CDR3 went through a first round of RT-PCR. Via MiXCR, TCRdb re-called the multiplex PCR reads, giving one row per CDR3 protein. Of 300,000 to 450,000 distinct CDR3 sequences in the sample, more than 20% were seen once. From 8.5 to 10 ml of fresh peripheral blood, PBMCs were isolated. This clonotype was observed many times.

The genes are TRBV7-3 and TRBJ2-3; 8 positions agree with TRBD1. The sample taken for sequencing was blood. This sequence originates from a man between 45 and 60 years old with Graves' hyperthyroidism. The CDR3 spells CASSQGAGRTDTQYF. CDR3 nucleotides: TGTGCCAGCAGCCAGGGGGCGGGACGCACAGATACGCAGTATTTT.